The 32 T cell receptor beta chains given below trace back to one sample, sequenced in a study of control samples from healthy donors and cancer patients. Assay: immunoSEQ multiplex PCR; the TCRdb copy retains only in-frame clones and omits some. Here the sample spans around 170,000 clones, around nine tenths being singletons. The sample consisted of blood. These receptors were obtained from a woman in her twenties or thirties in good health.

This chain uses TRBV4-1 with TRBJ1-4, with D perhaps TRBD1 (5 bases). Germline V gene sequence: CDR1 MGHRA, CDR2 YSYEKL. This CDR3 contains 14 residues. V was pared by 4 bases and J by 6 bases, with 12 bases between. The CDR3 reads CASSLRQKYEKLFF. CDR3 sequence (DNA): TGCGCCAGCAGCCTTCGACAGAAATATGAAAAACTGTTTTTT.

The chain has TRBV5-5 and TRBJ2-6; D might be TRBD1 (5 bases). Deletions cut 1 base from V and 0 bases from J, with 5 bases between. The CDR3 is 15 residues long. Germline CDR1 is SGHKS and CDR2 is YYEKEE (reference sequence). CDR3 sequence: CASSLTGSGANVLTF. CDR3 coding DNA: TGTGCCAGCAGCTTGACAGGCTCTGGGGCCAACGTCCTGACTTTC.

The chain combines TRBV7-9 with TRBJ2-7; a possible D gene is TRBD1 (7 bases). The V and J ends lost 1 base and 7 bases respectively, with 11 bases between them. The CDR3 is 13 residues long. Germline V lookup: CDR1 SEHNR, CDR2 FQNEAQ (reference sequence). CDR3 protein: CASSLGAGGEQYV. DNA of the CDR3: TGTGCCAGCAGCTTAGGGGCAGGGGGGGAGCAGTACGTC.

The J gene is TRBJ1-4, the V gene TRBV19, with 8 positions matching TRBD1. The germline CDR1 and CDR2 sequences are LNHDA and SQIVND (reference sequence). The CDR3 runs 17 residues. The trim removed 0 bases at V and 3 bases at J, leaving 6 bases unmatched. Here the CDR3 reads CASSIELPTGANEKLFF. DNA for the CDR3: TGTGCCAGTAGTATAGAATTGCCGACAGGGGCTAATGAAAAACTGTTTTTT. Full variable domain (rest looked up from reference TRBV19 and TRBJ1-4): DGGITQSPKYLFRKEGQNVTLSCEQNLNHDAMYWYRQDPGQGLRLIYYSQIVNDFQKGDIAEGYSVSREKKESFPLTVTSAQKNPTAFYLCASSIELPTGANEKLFFGSGTQLSVL.

This sequence joins TRBV30 and TRBJ1-2, with TRBD1 matching over 8 bases. The CDR3 covers 14 residues. J gave up 6 bases and V 1 base, and 7 bases lay outside the gene matches. CDR1 is GTSNPN, CDR2 SVGIG, per germline (reference sequence). CDR3 DNA sequence: TGTGCCTGGAGTGGGACAGGGCATTCAAATGGCTACACCTTC. It codes for CAWSGTGHSNGYTF.

V usage is TRBV24-1 and J usage is TRBJ2-5; TRBD2 matches 8 bases. Germline V gives CDR1 KGHDR, CDR2 SFDVKD. The CDR3 has 15 amino acids. J was trimmed by 3 bases and V by 3 bases; bases with no gene match: 5. CDR3 sequence: CATSDPAGGKETQYF. CDR3 in DNA: TGTGCCACCAGTGATCCGGCGGGGGGAAAAGAGACCCAGTACTTC.

The CDR3 region is CASSLSEGQQFF. As DNA, the CDR3 is TGCGCCAGCAGCTTATCTGAGGGCCAGCAGTTCTTC. The chain employs TRBV5-1 and TRBJ2-1; D perhaps matches TRBD2 (5 bases). The CDR3 contains 12 residues. The germline V gene encodes CDR1 SGHRS and CDR2 YFSETQ. V was clipped by 2 bases and J by 11 bases, with 11 bases between them.

The rearrangement uses TRBV9 and TRBJ2-3; D may be TRBD1 (6 bases). This CDR3 spans 15 amino acids. Germline V lookup: CDR1 SGDLS, CDR2 YYNGEE. V was clipped by 2 bases and J by 1 base, with 11 bases between them. The CDR3 is CASSVFEGGTDTQYF. The CDR3 DNA is TGTGCCAGCAGCGTCTTTGAGGGGGGCACAGATACGCAGTATTTT.

The count of this clone is one. The chain carries TRBV30 and TRBJ1-1, with D tentatively TRBD1 (5 bases). Germline-derived CDR1 and CDR2 are GTSNPN and SVGIG (reference sequence). The CDR3 contains 14 residues. Trimming stripped 4 bases from V and 3 bases from J, with 15 bases between. CDR3 amino acids: CAWIMGGRDTEAFF. In DNA, the CDR3 is TGTGCCTGGATAATGGGGGGTCGGGACACTGAAGCTTTCTTT.

V is TRBV6-1 and J is TRBJ1-2, with unresolved D. This CDR3 has 14 amino acids. The V gene's germline CDR1 is MNHNS and CDR2 SASEGT. Trimming pared 0 bases from V and 4 bases from J, leaving 9 bases between. CDR3 residues: CASSEAQVTYGYTF. CDR3 bases: TGTGCCAGCAGTGAAGCCCAGGTAACCTATGGCTACACCTTC.

The chain employs TRBV11-2 and TRBJ2-1; possible D gene TRBD2, 6 bases. Germline V gene sequence: CDR1 SGHAT, CDR2 FQNNGV. Trimming took off 2 bases at V and 6 bases at J, with 11 bases between the two ends. The CDR3 contains 14 residues. CDR3 sequence: CASSLNSGTNEQFF. As DNA, the CDR3 is TGTGCCAGCAGCTTAAATAGCGGCACCAATGAGCAGTTCTTC.

The chain links TRBV6-5 to TRBJ1-6; 8 nucleotides agree with TRBD1. Trimming at V came to 2 bases and at J to 5 bases, leaving 2 bases not matched to a gene. The CDR3 contains 15 residues. Germline CDR1 and CDR2: MNHEY and SVGAGI. CDR3 sequence reads: CASSYRTGNNSPLHF. The CDR3 DNA sequence: TGTGCCAGCAGTTACCGGACAGGGAATAATTCACCCCTCCACTTT.

Notes on this clone: The sample contains more than one DNA sequence encoding this CDR3. Here the CDR3 reads CASSLGGGETQYF. The CDR3 DNA reads as TGTGCCAGCAGTTTAGGGGGCGGAGAGACCCAGTACTTC. The J gene is TRBJ2-5, the V gene TRBV12-3 or TRBV12-4; TRBD1 is a possible D gene (5 bases). Deletions cut 1 base from V and 4 bases from J, with 7 bases between. The CDR3 covers 13 residues.

The chain combines TRBV29-1 with TRBJ1-2; 10 bases align to TRBD1. CDR3 size: 11 residues. Germline assignment: CDR1 SQVTM and CDR2 ANQGSEA. V lost 7 bases and J lost 6; bases outside the gene matches: 2. In nucleotides, the CDR3 is TGCAGCGGGACAGGGGGAGATGGCTACACCTTC. Translation gives CSGTGGDGYTF.

This rearrangement joins TRBV4-1 to TRBJ1-5, with D maybe TRBD1 (5 bases). The CDR3 loop spans 13 amino acids. Germline V lookup: CDR1 MGHRA, CDR2 YSYEKL. V was pared by 0 bases and J by 6 bases, with 6 bases between. The CDR3 sequence is CASSQDRGQPQHF. Written as DNA, the CDR3 is TGCGCCAGCAGCCAAGATAGGGGTCAGCCCCAGCATTTT.

CDR3 DNA: TGTGCCAGCAGTCAGGGACAGGTCGGGGGCTACACCTTC. It yields the protein CASSQGQVGGYTF. The chain has TRBV27 and TRBJ1-2, with 8 bases lining up with TRBD1. CDR1 MNHEY and CDR2 SMNVEV come from the germline V gene (reference sequence). J gave up 8 bases and V 5 bases, and 7 bases lay outside the gene matches. The CDR3 runs to 13 residues.

V gene TRBV3-1 (or the pseudogene TRBV3-2) combines with J gene TRBJ1-6; no reliable D call. This CDR3 is built from 14 residues. Germline assignment: CDR1 LGHDT and CDR2 YNNKEL (reference sequence). V was shortened by 4 bases and J by 7 bases, with 11 bases between the two germline ends. CDR3 in amino acids: CASSLEGGNSPLHF. The CDR3 bases are TGTGCCAGCAGCCTAGAGGGTGGCAATTCACCCCTCCACTTT.

The genes are TRBV5-5 and TRBJ2-7; no clear D gene. Germline V lookup: CDR1 SGHKS, CDR2 YYEKEE (reference sequence). Trimming cost V 0 bases and J 2 bases, with 6 bases left between them. The CDR3 covers 13 residues. CDR3 nucleotide sequence: TGTGCCAGCAGCTTGGGTGTGGCCTACGAGCAGTACGTC. It is translated as CASSLGVAYEQYV.

The CDR3 DNA follows: TGTGCCAGCAGCTTCCGGACACACGGAGGTGAAAAACTGTTTTTT. Amino acids: CASSFRTHGGEKLFF. The chain carries TRBV7-8 and TRBJ1-4, with TRBD1 as a possible D gene (5 bases). The CDR3 length is 15 residues. V was clipped by 3 bases and J by 7 bases, with 15 bases between them. Germline CDR1 and CDR2: SGHVS and FQNEAQ.

This chain links TRBV4-1 with TRBJ1-4, with TRBD1 as a possible D gene (5 bases). The CDR3 contains 16 residues. Trimming took off 2 bases at V and 7 bases at J, with 17 bases between the two ends. Germline CDR1 and CDR2: MGHRA and YSYEKL. The CDR3 DNA reads TGCGCCAGCAGCCAACCCGGCCGGGGGAGGACTGAAAAACTGTTTTTT. This sequence encodes CASSQPGRGRTEKLFF.

J is TRBJ2-7 and V is TRBV12-3 or TRBV12-4; weak D call: TRBD1 (6 bases). This CDR3 is 11 amino acids long. Trimming took 8 bases from V and 2 from J, leaving 7 bases between them. The CDR3 sequence: CASGGPYEQYF. CDR3 nucleotides: TGTGCCAGCGGGGGCCCCTACGAGCAGTACTTC.

The rearrangement uses TRBV12-3 or TRBV12-4 and TRBJ2-1; 8 positions agree with TRBD1. The CDR3 has 13 residues. Trimming at V came to 8 bases and at J to 9 bases, leaving 9 bases not matched to a gene. The CDR3 here is CASDTDRAVEQFF. The CDR3 DNA follows: TGTGCCAGCGATACGGACAGGGCTGTTGAGCAGTTCTTC.

V and J are TRBV28 and TRBJ1-1; D not resolved. Trimming stripped 6 bases from V and 13 bases from J, with 18 bases between. CDR1 is MDHEN and CDR2 is SYDVKM in the germline V gene. This CDR3 has 12 residues. The CDR3 loop reads CASSYPGRNGFF. CDR3 DNA: TGTGCCAGCAGCTACCCCGGGAGGAATGGTTTCTTT.

This sequence joins TRBV6-5 and TRBJ2-5, with a tentative D call TRBD2 (6 bases). The CDR3 sequence is 12 residues long. Germline V lookup: CDR1 MNHEY, CDR2 SVGAGI. The V and J ends lost 6 bases and 9 bases respectively, with 14 bases between them. The CDR3 DNA sequence: TGTGCCAGCAGCGGACGGGGGACGGCCCAGTACTTC. It is translated as CASSGRGTAQYF.

The chain links TRBV28 to TRBJ2-7, with 8 bases lining up with TRBD2. Germline assignment: CDR1 MDHEN and CDR2 SYDVKM. The CDR3 covers 14 residues. J gave up 7 bases and V 2 bases, and 7 bases lay outside the gene matches. The CDR3 region is CASSLPGGKREQYV. The CDR3 region has the DNA TGTGCCAGCAGTTTACCGGGGGGGAAGCGGGAGCAGTACGTC.

This rearrangement joins TRBV27 to TRBJ2-3; a possible D gene is TRBD2 (6 bases). CDR1 MNHEY and CDR2 SMNVEV come from the germline V gene (reference sequence). The CDR3 length is 15 residues. V was shortened by 1 base and J by 2 bases, with 10 bases between the two germline ends. CDR3 amino acids: CASSLWGLDTDTQYF. In DNA, the CDR3 is TGTGCCAGCAGTTTATGGGGACTTGACACAGATACGCAGTATTTT.

V gene TRBV7-9 combines with J gene TRBJ2-6; D gene uncertain. Trimming pared 5 bases from V and 0 bases from J, leaving 17 bases between. The CDR3 is made up of 18 amino acids. Germline CDR1 and CDR2: SEHNR and FQNEAQ (reference sequence). This chain's CDR3 is CASSPRGQEISGANVLTF. CDR3 DNA: TGTGCCAGCAGCCCACGTGGGCAGGAGATCTCTGGGGCCAACGTCCTGACTTTC.

This clone has only one observation. The rearrangement uses TRBV5-5 and TRBJ2-1, with 9 bases fitting TRBD2. The CDR3 sequence is 14 residues long. Germline values: CDR1 SGHKS, CDR2 YYEKEE (reference sequence). With V trimmed by 1 base and J by 8 bases, 4 bases remained unmatched. The CDR3 DNA reads TGTGCCAGCAGCTTGTTAGCGGGAGTGGATGAGCAGTTCTTC. Amino acids: CASSLLAGVDEQFF.

The chain carries TRBV15 and TRBJ1-5, with D unclear. The CDR3 runs 15 residues. Trimming removed 0 bases at V and 7 bases at J, with 13 bases between. Per the germline V gene, CDR1 is LNHNV and CDR2 is YYDKDF (reference sequence). The CDR3 sequence: CATSRDLGKGQPQHF. The DNA of the CDR3 is TGTGCCACCAGCAGAGATTTGGGGAAGGGACAGCCCCAGCATTTT.

This sequence joins TRBV20-1 and TRBJ2-3; the D gene is possibly TRBD1 (6 bases). Looked up from germline, CDR1 is DFQATT and CDR2 is SNEGSKA (reference sequence). With 6 bases removed from V and 7 bases from J, the gap between germline ends came to 11 bases. The CDR3 sequence is 11 residues long. As DNA, the CDR3 is TGCAGTGCCCAAGGGGGTCATACGCAGTATTTT. Its translation: CSAQGGHTQYF.

V usage is TRBV2 and J usage is TRBJ2-6; D remains unclear. Trimming took 3 bases from V and 1 from J, leaving 7 bases between them. CDR3 length: 15 amino acids. The germline V gene has CDR1 SNHLY and CDR2 FYNNEI. CDR3 coding DNA: TGTGCCAGCAGTGATGGTCGGTCTGGGGCCAACGTCCTGACTTTC. Protein product: CASSDGRSGANVLTF.

This chain uses TRBV19 with TRBJ2-7, with TRBD2 as a possible D gene (5 bases). Germline values: CDR1 LNHDA, CDR2 SQIVND (reference sequence). The V gene lost 3 bases and the J gene lost 3 bases, with 24 bases spanning the gap. The CDR3 is 18 residues long. The chain's CDR3 is CASSIRKGGGPGNYEQYF. In DNA form, the CDR3 reads TGTGCCAGTAGTATCAGGAAGGGTGGAGGCCCGGGAAACTACGAGCAGTACTTC. The complete variable domain, with remaining parts taken from reference TRBV19 and TRBJ2-7, reads DGGITQSPKYLFRKEGQNVTLSCEQNLNHDAMYWYRQDPGQGLRLIYYSQIVNDFQKGDIAEGYSVSREKKESFPLTVTSAQKNPTAFYLCASSIRKGGGPGNYEQYFGPGTRLTVT.